The clone carrying this T cell receptor (beta chain) was seen a few times. The target antigen is unknown. The CDR3 end falls 3 residues outside the read, so it is completed with the germline J gene. These data belong to a study of T cell clonality in common variable immunodeficiency. Study-wide points: Compared with healthy controls, CVID subjects showed increased TCRbeta clonality, mostly in about a third. Patient heterogeneity in the CVID cohort limited correlations between repertoire features and clinical complications. Reportedly, TCR beta sequences from common variable immunodeficiency showed fewer deletions and N-nucleotide insertions.

Between the trimmed V and J ends, which lost 1 base and 3 bases, there was a span of 9 bases. CDR1 is SEHNR and CDR2 is FQNEAQ in the germline V gene (reference sequence). The CDR3 is 15 amino acids. Replacement immunoglobulin had been given to every CVID subject for at least one year. Generated by immunoSEQ multiplex PCR, the TCRdb table keeps only in-frame clones and is missing some. The repertoire has 25,000 or so clones, none seen only once; the ten largest take approximately 25%. Sequenced sample: peripheral blood mononuclear cells. The TCR originated in a human donor with common variable immunodeficiency. The genes are TRBV7-9 and TRBJ2-2, with a possible D match to TRBD2 (6 bases). CDR3 bases read: TGTGCCAGCAGCTTAGTGGGGGGTCACACCGGGGAG. Its protein is CASSLVGGHTGE. In full, the CDR3 reads CASSLVGGHTGELFF. Together with reference TRBV7-9 and TRBJ2-2, the CDR3 gives the full variable domain: DTGVSQNPRHKITKRGQNVTFRCDPISEHNRLYWYRQTLGQGPEFLTYFQNEAQLEKSRLLSDRFSAERPKGSFSTLEIQRTEQGDSAMYLCASSLVGGHTGELFFGEGSRLTVL.